Listed below are T cell receptor beta chains from one sample, sequenced in a study of blood T cell repertoires in COVID-19. Using immunoSEQ multiplex PCR, the repertoire was profiled, and TCRdb retains in-frame clones only, with some absent. The sample records about 410,000 clones, 89% being singletons. The sample comprised peripheral blood. The receptors shown here come from a middle-aged woman with COVID-19, enrolled during active disease. The CDR3 runs from the conserved cysteine through the conserved F or W. D genes are given only for firm matches. Size values are once, few and many counts, or a class for expanded clones, and some rows have none.

cdr3_nt: TGTGCCTGGAGTACCACAGGGGGTATTGTTAACACCATATATTTT
cdr3_aa: CAWSTTGGIVNTIYF
cdr3_length: 15
d_call: TRBD1
v_call: TRBV30
clone_size: few
j_call: TRBJ1-3

cdr3_nt: TGTGCCAGCAGTCAACTTCCGGGACAGAACTACGAGCAGTACTTC
cdr3_aa: CASSQLPGQNYEQYF
cdr3_length: 15
d_call: TRBD1
v_call: TRBV6-6
clone_size: NA
j_call: TRBJ2-7

cdr3_nt: TGTGCCAGCAGTTACTGGGCAAACACTGAAGCTTTCTTT
cdr3_aa: CASSYWANTEAFF
cdr3_length: 13
d_call: NA
v_call: TRBV6-2/TRBV6-3
clone_size: NA
j_call: TRBJ1-1

cdr3_nt: TGTGCCAGCAGCGCCGACCCTACTAGCGAGCAGTACTTC
cdr3_aa: CASSADPTSEQYF
cdr3_length: 13
d_call: NA
v_call: TRBV25-1
clone_size: once
j_call: TRBJ2-7

cdr3_nt: TGTGCCAGCAGCTCGGGACTTAGTGGATACGAGCAGTACTTC
cdr3_aa: CASSSGLSGYEQYF
cdr3_length: 14
d_call: NA
v_call: TRBV5-6
clone_size: NA
j_call: TRBJ2-7

cdr3_nt: TGTGCCAGCAGTGAAGGCCTAGTACAAGAGACCCAGTACTTC
cdr3_aa: CASSEGLVQETQYF
cdr3_length: 14
d_call: NA
v_call: TRBV2
clone_size: NA
j_call: TRBJ2-5

cdr3_nt: TGTGCCAGCAGCGGAGAAACGGACTACGTCTACGAGCAGTACTTC
cdr3_aa: CASSGETDYVYEQYF
cdr3_length: 15
d_call: NA
v_call: TRBV9
clone_size: NA
j_call: TRBJ2-7

cdr3_nt: TGTGCCAGCGGCCAAGCAGGGCCGGGAGATACGCAGTATTTT
cdr3_aa: CASGQAGPGDTQYF
cdr3_length: 14
d_call: NA
v_call: TRBV11-2
clone_size: NA
j_call: TRBJ2-3

cdr3_nt: TGTGCCAGCAGCCTAAGACAGGGTAGTGGCTACACCTTC
cdr3_aa: CASSLRQGSGYTF
cdr3_length: 13
d_call: TRBD1
v_call: TRBV7-2
clone_size: NA
j_call: TRBJ1-2

cdr3_nt: TGCGCCAGCAGCTTGGGACTCGGACAGGACGGCTATGGCTACACCTTC
cdr3_aa: CASSLGLGQDGYGYTF
cdr3_length: 16
d_call: TRBD1
v_call: TRBV5-1
clone_size: NA
j_call: TRBJ1-2

cdr3_nt: TGCGCCAGCAGCCCTGGGACTAGCGGGAGTTCCCAGTACTTC
cdr3_aa: CASSPGTSGSSQYF
cdr3_length: 14
d_call: TRBD2
v_call: TRBV5-1
clone_size: NA
j_call: TRBJ2-5

cdr3_nt: TGTGCCAGCAGCCCCCGGGAGTACTACGAGCAGTACTTC
cdr3_aa: CASSPREYYEQYF
cdr3_length: 13
d_call: NA
v_call: TRBV9
clone_size: NA
j_call: TRBJ2-7

cdr3_nt: TGTGCCAGTAGTACGAGTACAGGGGGTAGGGGCACTGAAGCTTTCTTT
cdr3_aa: CASSTSTGGRGTEAFF
cdr3_length: 16
d_call: TRBD1
v_call: TRBV19
clone_size: few
j_call: TRBJ1-1

cdr3_nt: TGTGCCAGTAGTCCCCCCGGGGGGGGCTACGAGCAGTACTTC
cdr3_aa: CASSPPGGGYEQYF
cdr3_length: 14
d_call: TRBD2
v_call: TRBV19
clone_size: NA
j_call: TRBJ2-7

cdr3_nt: TGTGCCAGCAGTTTAGAGTACCGGACAGCCCAGCATTTT
cdr3_aa: CASSLEYRTAQHF
cdr3_length: 13
d_call: NA
v_call: TRBV27
clone_size: once
j_call: TRBJ1-5

cdr3_nt: TGTGCCACCAGCAGAGACCGGGGTCTAAATCAGCCCCAGCATTTT
cdr3_aa: CATSRDRGLNQPQHF
cdr3_length: 15
d_call: NA
v_call: TRBV15
clone_size: NA
j_call: TRBJ1-5

cdr3_nt: TGTGCCAGCAGCTTGGTTCCAGATGTACAGATTGCTGAAGCTTTCTTT
cdr3_aa: CASSLVPDVQIAEAFF
cdr3_length: 16
d_call: NA
v_call: TRBV5-4
clone_size: NA
j_call: TRBJ1-1

cdr3_nt: TGTGCCAGCAGTTCCGCGATCCGGGACAGGGTTGGCTACACCTTC
cdr3_aa: CASSSAIRDRVGYTF
cdr3_length: 15
d_call: TRBD1
v_call: TRBV6-6
clone_size: NA
j_call: TRBJ1-2

cdr3_nt: TGCGCCAGCAGCCAAGACATAGCAATAGGAGGCAGCGAGCAGTACTTC
cdr3_aa: CASSQDIAIGGSEQYF
cdr3_length: 16
d_call: NA
v_call: TRBV4-3
clone_size: once
j_call: TRBJ2-7

cdr3_nt: TGTGCCAGCAGCAGGGCCCCCTCGGAAAGCACTGAAGCTTTCTTT
cdr3_aa: CASSRAPSESTEAFF
cdr3_length: 15
d_call: NA
v_call: TRBV2
clone_size: NA
j_call: TRBJ1-1

cdr3_nt: TGTGCCAGCAGCGTAGACATAACAGGGGGGATTATGGACGAGCAGTACTTC
cdr3_aa: CASSVDITGGIMDEQYF
cdr3_length: 17
d_call: TRBD1
v_call: TRBV9
clone_size: NA
j_call: TRBJ2-7

cdr3_nt: TGCGCCAGCAGCCCGACAAGTTCCCAAGAGACCCAGTACTTC
cdr3_aa: CASSPTSSQETQYF
cdr3_length: 14
d_call: NA
v_call: TRBV5-1
clone_size: once
j_call: TRBJ2-5

cdr3_nt: TGTGCCAGCAGTAAGGCAGGGCCCAGTCAGCCCCAGCATTTT
cdr3_aa: CASSKAGPSQPQHF
cdr3_length: 14
d_call: NA
v_call: TRBV28
clone_size: NA
j_call: TRBJ1-5

cdr3_nt: TGTGCCAGCAGCGGGGTGACAGGGGATCAGCCCCAGCATTTT
cdr3_aa: CASSGVTGDQPQHF
cdr3_length: 14
d_call: TRBD1
v_call: TRBV7-9
clone_size: NA
j_call: TRBJ1-5

cdr3_nt: TGTGCCAGCTCACCACCGGGGGCGCAGGGCAATCAGCCCCAGCATTTT
cdr3_aa: CASSPPGAQGNQPQHF
cdr3_length: 16
d_call: NA
v_call: TRBV18
clone_size: NA
j_call: TRBJ1-5

cdr3_nt: TGTGCCAGCAGCCCCCTAAACAGGGAAGAGCAGTACTTC
cdr3_aa: CASSPLNREEQYF
cdr3_length: 13
d_call: NA
v_call: TRBV5-6
clone_size: NA
j_call: TRBJ2-7

cdr3_nt: TGTGCAAGTCGCCTCCGGGACAGGGTCAATAGCAATCAGCCCCAGCATTTT
cdr3_aa: CASRLRDRVNSNQPQHF
cdr3_length: 17
d_call: NA
v_call: TRBV12-2
clone_size: once
j_call: TRBJ1-5

cdr3_nt: TGTGCCAGCAGCCCGGACAGATTAAACACTGAAGCTTTCTTT
cdr3_aa: CASSPDRLNTEAFF
cdr3_length: 14
d_call: NA
v_call: TRBV16
clone_size: NA
j_call: TRBJ1-1

cdr3_nt: TGTGCCAGCAGCGTAGATGCGTACGGCACTGAAGCTTTCTTT
cdr3_aa: CASSVDAYGTEAFF
cdr3_length: 14
d_call: NA
v_call: TRBV9
clone_size: once
j_call: TRBJ1-1

cdr3_nt: TGTGCCAGTACCACCCGGAGCGCGGGCAATCAGCCCCAGCATTTT
cdr3_aa: CASTTRSAGNQPQHF
cdr3_length: 15
d_call: NA
v_call: TRBV19
clone_size: NA
j_call: TRBJ1-5

cdr3_nt: TGCAGTGCTAGTAGGACAGGGGGCGATGAAAAACTGTTTTTT
cdr3_aa: CSASRTGGDEKLFF
cdr3_length: 14
d_call: TRBD1
v_call: TRBV20-1
clone_size: few
j_call: TRBJ1-4

cdr3_nt: TGTGCCACCAGTGACCGGACTAGCAGCGGGGGGATTTACAATGAGCAGTTCTTC
cdr3_aa: CATSDRTSSGGIYNEQFF
cdr3_length: 18
d_call: TRBD2
v_call: TRBV24-1
clone_size: NA
j_call: TRBJ2-1

cdr3_nt: TGTGCCAGCACCAGCGGGGAACACACTGAAGCTTTCTTT
cdr3_aa: CASTSGEHTEAFF
cdr3_length: 13
d_call: NA
v_call: TRBV6-6
clone_size: NA
j_call: TRBJ1-1

cdr3_nt: TGTGCCAGCAGTCGAAGGACTAGCCGAGCCGAAGGGGTTGAGCAGTACTTC
cdr3_aa: CASSRRTSRAEGVEQYF
cdr3_length: 17
d_call: TRBD2
v_call: TRBV27
clone_size: NA
j_call: TRBJ2-7

cdr3_nt: TGTGCCAGCAGCTCAGGACAGCCGTACACTGAAGCTTTCTTT
cdr3_aa: CASSSGQPYTEAFF
cdr3_length: 14
d_call: NA
v_call: TRBV9
clone_size: NA
j_call: TRBJ1-1

cdr3_nt: TGTGCCAGCAGTCCGACAGGGGTAGCTAGCTATGGCTACACCTTC
cdr3_aa: CASSPTGVASYGYTF
cdr3_length: 15
d_call: TRBD1
v_call: TRBV6-5
clone_size: NA
j_call: TRBJ1-2

cdr3_nt: TGTGCCAGCAGGGCGGGACAGGTGAATTCACCCCTCCACTTT
cdr3_aa: CASRAGQVNSPLHF
cdr3_length: 14
d_call: TRBD1
v_call: TRBV27
clone_size: NA
j_call: TRBJ1-6

cdr3_nt: TGTGCCAGCAGCCCCACTTGGGACAACTATAATTCACCCCTCCACTTT
cdr3_aa: CASSPTWDNYNSPLHF
cdr3_length: 16
d_call: NA
v_call: TRBV3-1/TRBV3-2
clone_size: NA
j_call: TRBJ1-6

cdr3_nt: TGTGCCAGCAGCTTGAGGCCAGGTGCTGAAGCTTTCTTT
cdr3_aa: CASSLRPGAEAFF
cdr3_length: 13
d_call: NA
v_call: TRBV5-5
clone_size: NA
j_call: TRBJ1-1

cdr3_nt: TGCGCCAGCAGCTTGGACCGGACAGGGGGCACCGGGGAGCTGTTTTTT
cdr3_aa: CASSLDRTGGTGELFF
cdr3_length: 16
d_call: TRBD1
v_call: TRBV5-1
clone_size: NA
j_call: TRBJ2-2

cdr3_nt: TGCGCCAGCAGCCAAGGCGTAGGGAGGGATAATTCACCCCTCCACTTT
cdr3_aa: CASSQGVGRDNSPLHF
cdr3_length: 16
d_call: NA
v_call: TRBV4-3
clone_size: NA
j_call: TRBJ1-6

cdr3_nt: TGTGCCAGTAGTTCTTGGGCGGAGGGATTGGGGGAGACCCAGTACTTC
cdr3_aa: CASSSWAEGLGETQYF
cdr3_length: 16
d_call: NA
v_call: TRBV19
clone_size: NA
j_call: TRBJ2-5

cdr3_nt: TGCGCCAGCAGCCAAAGGACAGGGGGGAACACCGGGGAGCTGTTTTTT
cdr3_aa: CASSQRTGGNTGELFF
cdr3_length: 16
d_call: TRBD1
v_call: TRBV4-1
clone_size: NA
j_call: TRBJ2-2

cdr3_nt: TGTGCCAGTAGTATCGGGACTGCTGGGATCACTGAAGCTTTCTTT
cdr3_aa: CASSIGTAGITEAFF
cdr3_length: 15
d_call: NA
v_call: TRBV19
clone_size: NA
j_call: TRBJ1-1

cdr3_nt: TGTGCCAGCAGCTTAGACAGGGGCTACAATGAGCAGTTCTTC
cdr3_aa: CASSLDRGYNEQFF
cdr3_length: 14
d_call: TRBD1
v_call: TRBV7-2
clone_size: NA
j_call: TRBJ2-1

cdr3_nt: TGTGCCAGCTCACCGCGGGACAGGGGATATAATTCACCCCTCCACTTT
cdr3_aa: CASSPRDRGYNSPLHF
cdr3_length: 16
d_call: TRBD1
v_call: TRBV18
clone_size: NA
j_call: TRBJ1-6

cdr3_nt: TGTGCCAGCAGCAAACAGGGGGAAGCTTTCTTT
cdr3_aa: CASSKQGEAFF
cdr3_length: 11
d_call: TRBD1
v_call: TRBV5-6
clone_size: few
j_call: TRBJ1-1

cdr3_nt: TGTGCCAGCAGTTTAGGGACAGGGAGGGGAGAGCAGTACTTC
cdr3_aa: CASSLGTGRGEQYF
cdr3_length: 14
d_call: TRBD1
v_call: TRBV27
clone_size: NA
j_call: TRBJ2-7

cdr3_nt: TGTGCCAGCAGCCAAGATGGGCAGCCGATAGGTTCACCCCTCCACTTT
cdr3_aa: CASSQDGQPIGSPLHF
cdr3_length: 16
d_call: NA
v_call: TRBV14
clone_size: NA
j_call: TRBJ1-6

cdr3_nt: TGTGCCAGCAGTGAAATAGTAGCGGGGGCCCTTTGGAATGAGCAGTTCTTC
cdr3_aa: CASSEIVAGALWNEQFF
cdr3_length: 17
d_call: TRBD2
v_call: TRBV2
clone_size: NA
j_call: TRBJ2-1

cdr3_nt: TGTGCCAGCAGCTTTTTGAGGGAGTCGGGGCAGTTCTTC
cdr3_aa: CASSFLRESGQFF
cdr3_length: 13
d_call: NA
v_call: TRBV7-9
clone_size: NA
j_call: TRBJ2-1

cdr3_nt: TGTGCCAGCAGTTTAGGCAGGGAGGGAGGCTACACCTTC
cdr3_aa: CASSLGREGGYTF
cdr3_length: 13
d_call: NA
v_call: TRBV28
clone_size: NA
j_call: TRBJ1-2

cdr3_nt: TGTGCCAGCAGTCCCGCCGGGACAGGGTTAAAGGAGCAGTTCTTC
cdr3_aa: CASSPAGTGLKEQFF
cdr3_length: 15
d_call: TRBD1
v_call: TRBV28
clone_size: NA
j_call: TRBJ2-1

cdr3_nt: TGTGCCAGCAGCCAGAGTCAGACAGGGGCCTACGAGCAGTACTTC
cdr3_aa: CASSQSQTGAYEQYF
cdr3_length: 15
d_call: TRBD1
v_call: TRBV4-2
clone_size: NA
j_call: TRBJ2-7

cdr3_nt: TGTGCCAGCAGCTCGAGGAGTAGTGGTTCGAAGGGCTACACCTTC
cdr3_aa: CASSSRSSGSKGYTF
cdr3_length: 15
d_call: NA
v_call: TRBV11-1
clone_size: NA
j_call: TRBJ1-2

cdr3_nt: TGTGCCAGCAACCTAAGGGGGAACACTGAAGCTTTCTTT
cdr3_aa: CASNLRGNTEAFF
cdr3_length: 13
d_call: NA
v_call: TRBV7-2
clone_size: NA
j_call: TRBJ1-1

cdr3_nt: TGTGCCAGCAGCTTGGCCGGCAGGGGCTATGGCTACACCTTC
cdr3_aa: CASSLAGRGYGYTF
cdr3_length: 14
d_call: NA
v_call: TRBV5-5
clone_size: NA
j_call: TRBJ1-2

cdr3_nt: TGTGCCAGCAGCGTAGCAGGGGCTCGTCGGGGCTACACCTTC
cdr3_aa: CASSVAGARRGYTF
cdr3_length: 14
d_call: NA
v_call: TRBV9
clone_size: once
j_call: TRBJ1-2

cdr3_nt: TGTGCCAGCAGTATGACAGGGGGGGACAACTATGGCTACACCTTC
cdr3_aa: CASSMTGGDNYGYTF
cdr3_length: 15
d_call: TRBD1
v_call: TRBV28
clone_size: NA
j_call: TRBJ1-2

cdr3_nt: TGTGCCAGCAGCCTAGACACCCGGGAGCAGTACTTC
cdr3_aa: CASSLDTREQYF
cdr3_length: 12
d_call: NA
v_call: TRBV3-1/TRBV3-2
clone_size: NA
j_call: TRBJ2-7